One sample yielded the 3 T cell receptor beta chains listed below, sequenced in a study of CD8+ T cells in alopecia areata (dated by TCRdb to the late 2010s). The library was generated by the immunoSEQ multiplex PCR assay. RNA was extracted from all samples and reverse transcribed into cDNA, which served as template for TCR sequencing. TCRdb mirrors the immuneACCESS table, restricted to in-frame sequences. Some clones are absent from its copies; in checked studies, under half trace to an unresolved V gene, and the reason for the others is unknown. A total of 95,000 to 120,000 clones appear in this sample, under 65% of them only once. Around 23% of the sample rests with the top ten. The sequenced sample was NKG2D-low CD8+ T cells sorted from blood. Read against the paper, the sample's cell subset or site label means: sorted CD8+ NKG2D-low blood T cells. The receptor set was obtained from a human donor with alopecia areata.

V and J are TRBV5-1 and TRBJ1-2; TRBD1 agrees at 7 bases. The CDR3 is made up of 14 amino acids. Trimming took 1 base from V and 4 from J; bases not matched to a gene: 4. Germline values: CDR1 SGHRS, CDR2 YFSETQ. The CDR3 bases are TGCGCCAGCAGCTTGAGAACAGGGGCCTATGGCTACACCTTC. Its translation is CASSLRTGAYGYTF.

Of note for this clone: An end of the junction does not agree with germline; a read error may underlie this. This sequence joins TRBV7-7 and TRBJ2-1; 9 nucleotides match TRBD2. Germline V lookup: CDR1 SSHAT, CDR2 FNYEAQ (reference sequence). The CDR3 extends over 16 amino acids. CDR3 DNA: TGTGCTAGCAGCTTAGATCCGGCGGGAGGGTATAATGAGCAGTTCTTC. Protein product: CASSLDPAGGYNEQFF.

This chain connects TRBV11-2 to TRBJ2-3; no clear D gene. The CDR3 contains 16 residues. CDR1 and CDR2 from the germline V gene are SGHAT and FQNNGV. Trimming pared 4 bases from V and 2 bases from J, leaving 16 bases between. For the CDR3, the DNA is TGTGCCAGCAGCTATAGGGCATCCGGGCACACAGATACGCAGTATTTT. As protein: CASSYRASGHTDTQYF.